Following are 30 T cell receptor beta chains from one sample sequenced in a study of T-cell reconstitution after alpha-beta-depleted transplantation in children. TCRbeta library construction was performed incorporating unique molecular identifiers. TCRdb processed the PCR reads anew with MiXCR; each CDR3 protein has one entry. Of a few hundred thousand distinct CDR3 sequences in the sample, around two fifths were seen once. The material sequenced was PBMCs, taken before TCRalphabeta/CD19-depleted stem cell transplant. All receptors come from a girl aged 2-10 years with aplastic anemia, due to receive a stem cell transplant.

The chain is built from TRBV10-2 and TRBJ1-6, with D maybe TRBD1 (5 bases). The germline V and J ends were trimmed by 6 bases and 7 bases, with 16 bases remaining between them. Germline loops: CDR1 WSHSY, CDR2 SAAADI. The CDR3 consists of 15 residues. CDR3 amino acids: CASSGGRGGNSPLHF. The CDR3 DNA reads TGCGCCAGCAGCGGGGGGAGGGGTGGAAATTCACCCCTCCACTTT.

The chain combines TRBV3-1 with TRBJ2-1; 9 bases are shared with TRBD1. Germline CDR1 reads LGHDT; CDR2 reads YNNKEL (reference sequence). V gave up 6 bases and J gave up 16 bases; unmatched junction bases: 10. The CDR3 spans 12 residues. This chain's CDR3 is CASRSLGTGSFF. The CDR3 coding sequence is TGTGCCAGCAGATCCCTCGGGACAGGGTCTTTCTTC.

This clonotype was seen many times. The chain uses TRBV5-6 and TRBJ2-7, with 11 bases identical to TRBD1. Germline V CDR1 and CDR2: SGHDT, YYEEEE. The V gene end was trimmed by 5 bases and the J gene end by 0 bases; junction bases not matched to a gene: 4. The CDR3 loop spans 15 amino acids. The CDR3 reads CASSAGQGGSYEQYF. The CDR3 region has the DNA TGTGCCAGCAGTGCGGGACAGGGGGGCTCCTACGAGCAGTACTTC.

This clonotype was found many times. The chain is built from TRBV6-1 and TRBJ2-3; 7 bases align to TRBD1. The trim removed 4 bases at V and 1 base at J, leaving 5 bases unmatched. This CDR3 comprises 15 residues. From germline, CDR1 is MNHNS and CDR2 SASEGT. The CDR3 loop is CASSATGTGTDTQYF. DNA for the CDR3: TGTGCCAGCAGTGCTACCGGGACAGGCACAGATACGCAGTATTTT.

The V gene is TRBV20-1, the J gene TRBJ2-1; 8 nucleotides match TRBD1. The CDR3 is 12 residues long. With V trimmed by 6 bases and J by 9 bases, 7 bases remained unmatched. CDR1 and CDR2 (germline): DFQATT, SNEGSKA (reference sequence). The CDR3 region is CSAEQTGAEQFF. The CDR3 DNA sequence: TGCAGTGCCGAACAGACAGGGGCTGAGCAGTTCTTC.

A few counts support this clonotype. This chain uses TRBV5-1 with TRBJ1-2, with 9 bases identical to TRBD1. The J segment lost 7 bases and the V segment lost 3 bases, leaving 7 bases of the junction unmatched. This CDR3 has 14 residues. Germline assignment: CDR1 SGHRS and CDR2 YFSETQ. In DNA, the CDR3 is TGCGCCAGCAGCTCGGGACAGGGCGAGGCTGGCTACACCTTC. Its protein is CASSSGQGEAGYTF.

This clonotype has a single count. V is TRBV5-1 and J is TRBJ2-1; 8 bases are a match to TRBD1. The trim removed 3 bases at V and 2 bases at J, leaving 4 bases unmatched. Germline V CDR1 and CDR2: SGHRS, YFSETQ. The CDR3 spans 15 residues. CDR3 bases: TGCGCCAGCAGCTCGGGGACAGGACCCTACAATGAGCAGTTCTTC. It yields the protein CASSSGTGPYNEQFF. Drawing the rest from reference TRBV5-1 and TRBJ2-1, the complete variable domain is KAGVTQTPRYLIKTRGQQVTLSCSPISGHRSVSWYQQTPGQGLQFLFEYFSETQRNKGNFPGRFSGRQFSNSRSEMNVSTLELGDSALYLCASSSGTGPYNEQFFGPGTRLTVL.

For this clonotype: An end of the junction differs from the germline gene, which may be a read error. The V call is TRBV15, the J call TRBJ2-5; 9 bases match TRBD2. The CDR3 contains 16 residues. The V gene's germline CDR1 is LNHNV and CDR2 YYDKDF (reference sequence). As DNA, the CDR3 is TGTGTCACCAGCAGAGACGTAGCGGGAGTCGGAGAGACCCAGTACTTC. Protein product: CVTSRDVAGVGETQYF.

The chain recombines TRBV7-7 with TRBJ2-3, with D maybe TRBD2 (5 bases). Germline-derived CDR1 and CDR2 are SSHAT and FNYEAQ (reference sequence). V lost 1 base and J 7 bases, leaving 12 bases between the germline ends. This CDR3 contains 14 residues. The CDR3: CASSLGGYSNTQYF. In nucleotides, the CDR3 is TGTGCCAGCAGCTTAGGAGGGTACTCAAATACGCAGTATTTT.

Many counts were recorded for this clonotype. The rearrangement joins TRBV7-9 to TRBJ2-3; 11 bases match TRBD2. The CDR3 has 16 amino acids. V gave up 5 bases and J gave up 0 bases; unmatched junction bases: 4. Germline CDR1 reads SEHNR; CDR2 reads FQNEAQ (reference sequence). This chain's CDR3 is CASSPWTSGSTDTQYF. CDR3 in DNA: TGTGCCAGCAGCCCCTGGACTAGCGGGAGCACAGATACGCAGTATTTT.

This clonotype has ten or more counts. The chain employs TRBV3-1 and TRBJ2-7; D might be TRBD2 (6 bases). This CDR3 comprises 15 residues. Per the germline V gene, CDR1 is LGHDT and CDR2 is YNNKEL (reference sequence). V was cut by 1 base and J by 2 bases, with 12 bases left in between. Here the CDR3 DNA reads TGTGCCAGCAGCCAAGCGGGAGCGGCTACCTACGAGCAGTACTTC. Translation: CASSQAGAATYEQYF.

This clonotype was recorded once. V is TRBV7-8 and J is TRBJ2-1; D call uncertain. The CDR3 has 10 amino acids. V lost 7 bases, J lost 5 bases, and 3 bases lay in between. CDR1 and CDR2 from the germline V gene are SGHVS and FQNEAQ. The CDR3 loop reads CASTDNEQFF. The CDR3 region has the DNA TGTGCCAGCACCGACAATGAGCAGTTCTTC.

This clonotype was counted at least ten times. The chain couples TRBV28 to TRBJ2-7, with TRBD2 identical over 8 bases. The trim removed 5 bases at V and 0 bases at J, leaving 6 bases unmatched. This CDR3 comprises 15 residues. CDR1 is MDHEN and CDR2 is SYDVKM in the germline V gene. CDR3 residues: CASSRAGVSSYEQYF. The CDR3, as DNA: TGTGCCAGCAGTCGAGCGGGAGTGAGCTCCTACGAGCAGTACTTC. Looking up the rest from reference TRBV28 and TRBJ2-7 gives the full variable domain: DVKVTQSSRYLVKRTGEKVFLECVQDMDHENMFWYRQDPGLGLRLIYFSYDVKMKEKGDIPEGYSVSREKKERFSLILESASTNQTSMYLCASSRAGVSSYEQYFGPGTRLTVT.

The chain joins TRBV28 to TRBJ1-1, with 8 bases matching TRBD1. Germline loops: CDR1 MDHEN, CDR2 SYDVKM. V lost 6 bases to trimming and J lost 6 bases; unmatched junction nucleotides: 9. The CDR3 has 14 residues. CDR3 nucleotides: TGTGCCAGCAGATCGCAGGGGGCGCGTTCTGAAGCTTTCTTT. Its translation is CASRSQGARSEAFF.

This clonotype was seen repeatedly, ten times or more. V is TRBV10-3 and J is TRBJ2-2, with D unclear. The germline V gene encodes CDR1 ENHRY and CDR2 SYGVKD. The CDR3 consists of 11 residues. V was trimmed by 3 bases and J by 7 bases, leaving 3 bases between them. The CDR3 sequence: CAISEIGELFF. CDR3 sequence (DNA): TGTGCCATCAGTGAAATCGGGGAGCTGTTTTTT.

V gene TRBV6-6 combines with J gene TRBJ2-2, with D tentatively TRBD1 (5 bases). Germline V lookup: CDR1 MNHNY, CDR2 SVGAGI (reference sequence). The CDR3 runs 13 residues. V lost 6 bases, J lost 7 bases, and 12 bases lay in between. The CDR3 DNA follows: TGTGCCAGCAGCCTCCGCAGGGACGGGGAGCTGTTTTTT. It translates to CASSLRRDGELFF.

This clonotype was counted many times. V and J are TRBV12-3 or TRBV12-4 and TRBJ1-5; no clear D. This CDR3 region has 13 residues. V was clipped by 6 bases and J by 5 bases, with 11 bases between them. CDR3 loop: CASSPYTYQPQHF. The CDR3 nucleotides are TGTGCCAGCAGCCCCTACACGTATCAGCCCCAGCATTTT.

This clonotype has more than one count but fewer than ten. The chain joins TRBV27 to TRBJ2-5, with 10 bases lining up with TRBD1. V lost 3 bases and J lost 3; bases outside the gene matches: 7. Germline values: CDR1 MNHEY, CDR2 SMNVEV (reference sequence). This CDR3 has 16 amino acids. The CDR3 region is CASSFWGDRGKETQYF. In nucleotides, the CDR3 is TGTGCCAGCAGTTTTTGGGGGGACAGGGGAAAAGAGACCCAGTACTTC.

J is TRBJ2-7 and V is TRBV18; D call uncertain. The CDR3 runs 13 residues. Germline V gene data show CDR1 as KGHSH and CDR2 as LQKENI. V was pared by 2 bases and J by 0 bases, with 5 bases between. The CDR3 sequence: CASSPVYSYEQYF. In DNA, the CDR3 is TGTGCCAGCTCACCAGTTTACTCCTACGAGCAGTACTTC.

This clonotype was detected many times. CDR3 loop: CATSSTGSPEPQHF. The CDR3 nucleotides are TGTGCCACCAGCAGCACAGGGAGCCCCGAGCCCCAGCATTTT. The rearrangement uses TRBV15 and TRBJ1-5; possible D gene TRBD1, 6 bases. The V end was cut by 3 bases, the J end by 8 bases, with 14 bases between. Germline loops: CDR1 LNHNV, CDR2 YYDKDF (reference sequence). This CDR3 is 14 amino acids long.

The chain employs TRBV12-3 or TRBV12-4 and TRBJ2-7, with D tentatively TRBD2 (5 bases). The CDR3 totals 14 residues. V lost 6 bases and J 0 bases, leaving 12 bases between the germline ends. The CDR3 here is CASRQTGYSYEQYF. The CDR3 DNA sequence: TGTGCCAGCAGACAAACGGGATACTCCTACGAGCAGTACTTC.

The chain uses TRBV20-1 and TRBJ2-4; D is unclear. CDR1 and CDR2 from the germline V gene are DFQATT and SNEGSKA (reference sequence). This CDR3 is built from 10 residues. The V end lost 5 bases, the J end lost 10 bases, and 9 bases lay between the germline ends. The CDR3 region is CSAGPVIQYF. In DNA form, the CDR3 reads TGCAGTGCTGGCCCGGTAATTCAGTACTTC.

This clonotype was seen a few times. This sequence joins TRBV20-1 and TRBJ2-1; perhaps D is TRBD1 or TRBD2 (5 bases each). The CDR3 extends over 15 amino acids. Germline values: CDR1 DFQATT, CDR2 SNEGSKA (reference sequence). Trimming cost V 6 bases and J 0 bases, with 15 bases left between them. CDR3 bases: TGCAGTGCCACCGGGGCCAGGGCCTCCTACAATGAGCAGTTCTTC. Translated: CSATGARASYNEQFF.

Regarding this clonotype: The germline gene is not matched at one end of the junction; a read error may be the cause. The V call is TRBV10-3, the J call TRBJ2-1; D unresolved. The CDR3 covers 12 residues. Germline CDR1 and CDR2: ENHRY and SYGVKD. CDR3 nucleotides: TGTGCCATCAGTTCCTCCGACAATGAGCAGTTCTTC. Translation: CAISSSDNEQFF.

This chain links TRBV7-3 with TRBJ2-3; D is ambiguous. Germline V CDR1 and CDR2: SGHTA, FQGTGA. CDR3 length equals 15 residues. The V gene lost 1 base and the J gene lost 0 bases, with 8 bases spanning the gap. In DNA form, the CDR3 reads TGTGCCAGCAGCTTAAAATACACTAGCACAGATACGCAGTATTTT. It translates to CASSLKYTSTDTQYF.

The chain links TRBV18 to TRBJ2-7; D ambiguous. Trimming removed 6 bases from V and 0 bases from J, with 15 bases in between. The CDR3 extends over 15 amino acids. Germline loops: CDR1 KGHSH, CDR2 LQKENI. CDR3 region: CASSAAVASSYEQYF. The CDR3 bases are TGTGCCAGCTCTGCGGCCGTTGCCAGCTCCTACGAGCAGTACTTC.

This clonotype was seen only a few times. The chain has TRBV6-5 and TRBJ2-5, with TRBD1 identical over 8 bases. V was pared by 4 bases and J by 6 bases, with 4 bases of the junction left unmatched. This CDR3 is 13 amino acids long. CDR1 MNHEY and CDR2 SVGAGI come from the germline V gene. The CDR3 DNA is TGTGCCAGCAGTTCCAGGGGGCAAAAGACCCAGTACTTC. Translated, it gives CASSSRGQKTQYF.

This clonotype occurred a few times. This chain joins TRBV20-1 and TRBJ2-7, with TRBD2 matching 12 bases. Trimming removed 6 bases from V and 4 bases from J; junction bases left unmatched: 13. Germline V gene data show CDR1 as DFQATT and CDR2 as SNEGSKA (reference sequence). This CDR3 has 16 amino acids. The chain's CDR3 is CSAKSRTSGNIYEQYF. The CDR3 DNA follows: TGCAGTGCCAAGTCAAGGACTAGCGGGAACATTTACGAGCAGTACTTC.

The chain carries TRBV21-1 and TRBJ1-4. TRBV21-1 is tagged as a pseudogene. The CDR3 sequence is 18 residues long. The CDR3 nucleotides are TGTGCCACCTCAAGCCTTTGTGGACCCACTGCAACTAATGAAAAACTGTTTTTT. The encoded protein is CATSSLCGPTATNEKLFF.

As for this clonotype: A read error may account for a junction end that differs from germline. The rearrangement joins TRBV20-1 to TRBJ1-3; D remains unclear. The CDR3 length is 15 residues. CDR1 and CDR2 (germline): DFQATT, SNEGSKA (reference sequence). For the CDR3, the DNA is TGCAGTGCCATCGGTGGCCAGCTCTCTGGAAGCACCATATATTTT. As protein: CSAIGGQLSGSTIYF.